This T cell receptor (beta chain) is from a study of neoadjuvant nivolumab and ipilimumab in lung cancer. About the study: Nivolumab 3 mg/kg was given days 1, 15 and 29, plus ipilimumab 1 mg/kg day 1 in combination.

Study outcomes and limitations: From pretherapy to surgery, tumor richness and clonality rose with dual therapy. Resected tumors had greater TCR richness and clonality than uninvolved lung. Higher pretherapy blood TCR richness went with higher resected-tumor richness.

Trimming at V came to 6 bases and at J to 9 bases, leaving 10 bases not matched to a gene. CDR1 MNHNS and CDR2 SASEGT come from the germline V gene. The CDR3 length is 15 residues. Method: immunoSEQ multiplex PCR; TCRdb's copy keeps in-frame clones and lacks some. The sample has 39,000 or so clones; roughly 89% are singletons. Notes on this clone: Its antigen is still unknown.

The genes are TRBV6-1 and TRBJ2-7, with TRBD2 identical over 14 bases. The sample consisted of peripheral blood, taken before neoadjuvant nivolumab, alone or with ipilimumab. The receptor was derived from an adult with non-small cell lung cancer. CDR3 nucleotide sequence: TGTGCCAGCAGACCGGAGACTAGCGGGAGGGGGGGGCAGTACTTC. Residues: CASRPETSGRGGQYF.